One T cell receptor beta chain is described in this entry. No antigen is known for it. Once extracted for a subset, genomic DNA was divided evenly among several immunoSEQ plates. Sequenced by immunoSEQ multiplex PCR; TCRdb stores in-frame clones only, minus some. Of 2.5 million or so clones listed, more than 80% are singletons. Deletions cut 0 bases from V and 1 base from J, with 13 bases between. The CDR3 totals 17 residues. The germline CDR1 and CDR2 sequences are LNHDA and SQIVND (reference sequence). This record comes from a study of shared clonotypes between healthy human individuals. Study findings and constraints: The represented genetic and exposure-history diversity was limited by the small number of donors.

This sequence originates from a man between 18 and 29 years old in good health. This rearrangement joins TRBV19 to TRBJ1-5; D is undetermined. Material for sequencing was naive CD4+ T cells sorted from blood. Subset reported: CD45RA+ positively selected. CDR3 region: CASSIEHQKPSNQPQHF. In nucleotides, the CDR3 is TGTGCCAGTAGTATAGAGCACCAGAAACCAAGCAATCAGCCCCAGCATTTT.